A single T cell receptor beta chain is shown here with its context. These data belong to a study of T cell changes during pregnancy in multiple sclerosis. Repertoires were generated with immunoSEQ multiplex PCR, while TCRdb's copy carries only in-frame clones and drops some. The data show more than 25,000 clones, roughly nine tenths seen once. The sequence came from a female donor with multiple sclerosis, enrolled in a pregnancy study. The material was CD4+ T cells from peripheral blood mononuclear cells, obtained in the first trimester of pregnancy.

For the CDR3, the DNA is TGTGCCATCAGTGAGACTATAGTATCGTTCAATGAGCAGTTCTTC. This translates into CAISETIVSFNEQFF. The rearrangement joins TRBV10-3 to TRBJ2-1; D remains ambiguous. CDR3 length equals 15 residues. In germline, CDR1 is ENHRY, CDR2 SYGVKD. Trimming took 2 bases from V and 6 from J, leaving 14 bases between them.